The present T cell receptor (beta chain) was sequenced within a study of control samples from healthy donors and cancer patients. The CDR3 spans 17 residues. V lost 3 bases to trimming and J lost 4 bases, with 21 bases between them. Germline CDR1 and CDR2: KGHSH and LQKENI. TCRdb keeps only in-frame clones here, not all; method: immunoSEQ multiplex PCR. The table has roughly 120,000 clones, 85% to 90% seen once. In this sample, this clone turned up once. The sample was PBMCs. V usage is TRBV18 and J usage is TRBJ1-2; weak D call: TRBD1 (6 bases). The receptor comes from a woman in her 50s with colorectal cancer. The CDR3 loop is CASSPPSMGAAGYGYTF. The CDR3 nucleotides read TGTGCCAGCTCACCGCCATCCATGGGGGCAGCCGGCTATGGCTACACCTTC.